This T cell receptor (beta chain) was captured by sequencing in a study of a mutant IDH1 vaccine in newly diagnosed glioma. The wider study: Vaccines were first given 4-6 weeks after radiotherapy alone, or with temozolomide cycles. Treated patients, averaging around 40 years, were around 60% male and around 40% female. Previous treatment comprised radiotherapy, temozolomide, or both, mostly both.

About this clone: The antigen is undetermined.

Measured with immunoSEQ multiplex PCR; TCRdb has only the in-frame clones, and not every one. The top ten hold 13% of the sample, which has about 20,000 clones, around 82% seen once. Germline CDR1 and CDR2: MGHRA and YSYEKL. V lost 0 bases and J lost 3, with 9 bases in between. The CDR3 runs 15 residues. Time point indicated: week 23, last vaccination. With topical imiquimod, each dose of the vaccine consisted of 300 ug of mutant IDH1 20-mer peptide. This TCR was recovered from a man younger than 40 with glioma. This sequence joins TRBV4-1 and TRBJ2-1; D not certain. Sequenced material: PBMCs, taken from a glioma patient whose treatment included an IDH1 peptide vaccine. For the CDR3, the DNA is TGCGCCAGCAGCCAAGAAACATACAGCTACAATGAGCAGTTCTTC. It specifies CASSQETYSYNEQFF.